This T cell receptor beta chain was captured in a study of cytomegalovirus exposure and HLA in healthy donors. Study-wide findings and caveats: Association of a missense DCLRE1C variant with TCR beta V- and J-gene trimming was reported in a later analysis. Rarity held for most TCR sequences, but there were some public TCRs that occurred in many donors. Some TCR beta chains (164 of them) were listed as cytomegalovirus-associated.

PCR primers comprised 60 Vbeta and 13 Jbeta primers. Profiling relied on immunoSEQ multiplex PCR, and the TCRdb table lists in-frame clones only, not all of them. The data show 150,000 to 200,000 clones, about 75% seen once. This clone was observed a few times. The antigen is undetermined. The ends were cut back, 1 base at V and 7 bases at J, with 23 bases in the middle. The CDR3 extends over 18 amino acids. Germline V CDR1 and CDR2: MGHRA, YSYEKL. The chain links TRBV4-1 to TRBJ2-1, with TRBD2 as a possible D gene (7 bases). Sequenced material: PBMCs. This sequence was found in a man in his late teens or twenties in good health and CMV-seropositive. The CDR3 protein is CASSQGRIRGGPANEQFF. The DNA of the CDR3 is TGCGCCAGCAGCCAAGGAAGGATAAGGGGGGGTCCAGCAAATGAGCAGTTCTTC.